The clone carrying this TCR beta chain has just a few counts. Its antigen is not identified. CDR1 is SEHNR, CDR2 FQNEAQ, per germline (reference sequence). This CDR3 region has 14 residues. Trimming stripped 1 base from V and 8 bases from J, with 14 bases between. This sample is drawn from a study of T-cell memory formation after mild COVID-19. Study-level findings and limits: Clones which contracted sat mainly in CM and EM if CD4+, and in EMRA if CD8+.

TCRdb passed the 5' RACE reads through MiXCR, listing each CDR3 protein once. The repertoire holds 65,000 to 100,000 distinct CDR3 sequences, with 10% to 15% as singletons. Sample: PBMCs or a T cell subset sorted from them (not recorded which). The rearrangement uses TRBV7-9 and TRBJ1-2, with D unclear. The receptor's source is a man aged 18-30 years who had mild COVID-19 (a few samples of this study predate the infection). Cell type and time point are not known. CDR3 sequence: CASSLVLGTGGYTF. CDR3 bases: TGTGCCAGCAGCTTAGTTCTGGGTACCGGAGGCTACACCTTC.